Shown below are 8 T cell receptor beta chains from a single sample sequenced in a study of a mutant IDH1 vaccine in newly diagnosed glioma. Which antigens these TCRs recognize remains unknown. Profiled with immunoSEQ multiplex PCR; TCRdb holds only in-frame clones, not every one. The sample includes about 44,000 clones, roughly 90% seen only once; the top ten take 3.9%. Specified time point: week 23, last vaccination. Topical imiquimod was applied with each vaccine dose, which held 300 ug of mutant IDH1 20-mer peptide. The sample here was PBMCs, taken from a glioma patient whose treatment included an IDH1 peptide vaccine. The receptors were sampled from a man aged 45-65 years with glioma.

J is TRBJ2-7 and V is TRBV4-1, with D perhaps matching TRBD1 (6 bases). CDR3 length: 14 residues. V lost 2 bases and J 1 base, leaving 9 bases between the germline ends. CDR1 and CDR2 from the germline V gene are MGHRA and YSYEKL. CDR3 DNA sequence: TGCGCCAGCAGCCAAAGGACAGCTTCCTACGAGCAGTACTTC. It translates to CASSQRTASYEQYF.

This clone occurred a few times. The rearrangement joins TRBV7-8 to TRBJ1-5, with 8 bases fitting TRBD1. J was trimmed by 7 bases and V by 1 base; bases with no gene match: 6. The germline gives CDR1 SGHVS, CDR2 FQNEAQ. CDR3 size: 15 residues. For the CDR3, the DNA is TGTGCCAGCAGCTTAGACAGGGGGTTAGGACAGCCCCAGCATTTT. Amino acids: CASSLDRGLGQPQHF.

CDR3 DNA sequence: TGTGCCAGCAGCCCTTCTTACGAGCAGTACTTC. Encoded protein: CASSPSYEQYF. The chain couples TRBV7-9 to TRBJ2-7; D remains unclear. CDR3 length: 11 residues. From germline, CDR1 is SEHNR and CDR2 FQNEAQ (reference sequence). Between the trimmed V and J ends, which lost 5 bases and 4 bases, there was a span of 6 bases.

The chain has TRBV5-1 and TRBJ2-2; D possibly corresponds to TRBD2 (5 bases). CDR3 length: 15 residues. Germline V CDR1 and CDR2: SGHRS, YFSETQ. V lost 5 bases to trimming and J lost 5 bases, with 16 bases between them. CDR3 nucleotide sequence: TGCGCCAGCAGACCTAGCTGGGCTCAAACCGGGGAGCTGTTTTTT. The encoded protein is CASRPSWAQTGELFF.

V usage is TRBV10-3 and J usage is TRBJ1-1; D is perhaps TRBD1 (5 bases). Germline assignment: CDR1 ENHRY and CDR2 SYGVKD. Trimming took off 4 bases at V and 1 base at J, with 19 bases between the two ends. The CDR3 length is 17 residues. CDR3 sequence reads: CAISGGVGWPRNTEAFF. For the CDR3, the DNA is TGTGCCATCAGTGGGGGCGTTGGTTGGCCCAGGAACACTGAAGCTTTCTTT.

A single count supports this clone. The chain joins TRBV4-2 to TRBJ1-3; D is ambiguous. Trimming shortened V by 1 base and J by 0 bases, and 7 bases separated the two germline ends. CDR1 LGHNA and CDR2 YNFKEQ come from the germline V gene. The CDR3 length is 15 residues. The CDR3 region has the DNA TGTGCCAGCAGCCAAGGTACAAACTCTGGAAACACCATATATTTT. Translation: CASSQGTNSGNTIYF.

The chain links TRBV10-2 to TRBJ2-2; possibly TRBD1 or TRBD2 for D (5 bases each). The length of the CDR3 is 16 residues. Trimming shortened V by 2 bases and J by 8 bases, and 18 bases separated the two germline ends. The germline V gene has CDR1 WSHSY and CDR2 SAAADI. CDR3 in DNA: TGCGCCAGCAGTGAGAAGGGACGGGAAATGAAGGGGGAGCTGTTTTTT. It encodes CASSEKGREMKGELFF.

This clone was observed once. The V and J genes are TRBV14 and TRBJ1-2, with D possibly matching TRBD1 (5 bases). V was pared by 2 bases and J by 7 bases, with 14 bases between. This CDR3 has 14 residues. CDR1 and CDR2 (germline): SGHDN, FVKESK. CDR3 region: CASSQILTGGGYTF. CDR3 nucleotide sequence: TGTGCCAGCAGCCAAATCTTAACAGGAGGTGGCTACACCTTC.